The clone carrying this T cell receptor (beta chain) appeared once. Antigen specificity is unknown. Germline-derived CDR1 and CDR2 are ENHRY and SYGVKD. This CDR3 is 12 amino acids long. Deletions cut 1 base from V and 8 bases from J, with 8 bases between. These data come from a study of a mutant IDH1 vaccine in newly diagnosed glioma. Study at large: Treated patients, averaging 40.4 years, were roughly 62% male and roughly 38% female. Before enrollment, the patients had been treated with radiotherapy alone, temozolomide alone, or both together. Most of them had received both. Study-level findings and limits: The authors found pseudoprogression apparently unrelated to changes in top peripheral T cell clonotypes.

Time point here: week 5, during vaccination. In every dose of vaccine, 300 ug of mutant IDH1 20-mer peptide was given alongside topical imiquimod. Diagnosis in the donors showed new WHO grade 3 or 4 astrocytomas that were IDH1-mutant and ATRX-lost. Generated by immunoSEQ multiplex PCR, the TCRdb table keeps only in-frame clones and is missing some. The table has about 42,000 clones, roughly 88% seen once; the top ten hold roughly 1.8%. The chain uses TRBV10-3 and TRBJ1-1, with D maybe TRBD1 (5 bases). Source: PBMCs, taken from a glioma patient whose treatment included an IDH1 peptide vaccine. The clonotype comes from a man aged 40-50 years with glioma. The CDR3, as DNA: TGTGCCATCAGTGAGTTAGGGGCGGAAGCTTTCTTT. It encodes CAISELGAEAFF.